This is a list of T cell receptor beta chains from one sample in a study of Graves' ophthalmopathy and Graves' hyperthyroidism. One entry per CDR3 protein results from TCRdb running MiXCR on the multiplex PCR reads. The table shows hundreds of thousands of distinct CDR3 sequences, with 45% to 55% occurring only once. Sequencing was done on a sample of peripheral blood. These receptors were obtained from an adult man with Graves' ophthalmopathy. CDR3s include the opening cysteine and the closing phenylalanine or tryptophan. D genes are given only for firm matches. Where a row states a size, it is once, few, many or the class of an expanded clone; other rows omit it.

len	d_gene	abundance	v_gene	j_gene	CDR3nt	CDR3aa
15	TRBD2	few	TRBV7-2	TRBJ2-2	TGTGCCAGCAGCCCCAGCGGGAGGAGGACCGGGGAGCTGTTTTTT	CASSPSGRRTGELFF
17	TRBD2	.	TRBV7-2	TRBJ2-7	TGTGCCAGCAGCTTAGATGGTAGCGGGGGGGTTCCCTACGAGCAGTACTTC	CASSLDGSGGVPYEQYF
15	.	.	TRBV15	TRBJ1-6	TGTGCCACCAGCACCGCGGGACCGAATAATTCACCCCTCCACTTT	CATSTAGPNNSPLHF
14	.	few	TRBV2	TRBJ1-1	TGTGCCAGCAGAAAGGGATTTCTTGTCCCCGAAGCTTTCTTT	CASRKGFLVPEAFF
15	TRBD2	.	TRBV7-8	TRBJ2-7	TGTGCCAGCAGCGATAGCGGGAGGGCTACCTACGAGCAGTACTTC	CASSDSGRATYEQYF
14	TRBD1	.	TRBV10-2	TRBJ2-7	TGTGCCAGCTCACCAGGCCCGGGACAGGGTGAGCAGTACTTC	CASSPGPGQGEQYF
14	TRBD1	many	TRBV29-1	TRBJ2-5	TGCAGCGTTGAACTGGGACAGGAGCAAGAGACCCAGTACTTC	CSVELGQEQETQYF
11	.	.	TRBV29-1	TRBJ1-5	TGCAGCGTTGCTGGGTTAGCGGCCCAGCATTTT	CSVAGLAAQHF
14	.	.	TRBV7-9	TRBJ1-1	TGTGCCAGCAGCTTAGAGTGGGGGCTCACTGAAGCTTTCTTT	CASSLEWGLTEAFF
16	.	.	TRBV20-1	TRBJ1-2	TGCAGTGCTAGAGGATCACGGTACGGAACTAACTATGGCTACACCTTC	CSARGSRYGTNYGYTF
14	.	.	TRBV6-5	TRBJ1-1	TGTGCCAGCAGAGCCGGAGGTCAGAACACTGAAGCTTTCTTT	CASRAGGQNTEAFF
15	.	few	TRBV10-3	TRBJ2-5	TGTGCCATCAGGCCTGGGACGAGGGGAGGAGAGACCCAGTACTTC	CAIRPGTRGGETQYF
14	.	.	TRBV4-1	TRBJ2-5	TGCGCCAGCAGCCAACCCGGGGTGGGGGAGACCCAGTACTTC	CASSQPGVGETQYF
12	.	.	TRBV29-1	TRBJ2-7	.	CSVEVAGGAGYF
13	.	few	TRBV5-1	TRBJ1-5	TGCGCCAGCAGCGCGGACTCCCTTCAGCCCCAGCATTTT	CASSADSLQPQHF
14	TRBD1	.	TRBV27	TRBJ2-7	TGTGCCAGCCGAATACTAGGACAGGGCTACGAGCAGTACTTC	CASRILGQGYEQYF
13	TRBD1	few	TRBV7-9	TRBJ1-2	TGTGCCAGCAGCCAACGGACAGGGTATGGCTACACCTTC	CASSQRTGYGYTF
15	TRBD1	.	TRBV7-2	TRBJ1-3	TGTGCCAGCAGCTGGGGACAGGGGGCCGGAAACACCATATATTTT	CASSWGQGAGNTIYF
11	.	many	TRBV29-1	TRBJ2-5	TGCAGCGTTGAAGATCGAGAGACCCAGTACTTC	CSVEDRETQYF
13	.	.	TRBV19	TRBJ1-1	TGTGCCTGTACGGACATAAAGAACACTGAAGCTTCCTTT	CACTDIKNTEASF
13	TRBD2	.	TRBV4-1	TRBJ2-2	TGTGCCAGCAGCCAGCGGGGGACCGGGGAGCTGTTTTTT	CASSQRGTGELFF
14	TRBD1	.	TRBV7-9	TRBJ1-4	TGTGCCAGCAGGAAGGGACAGGGGCATGAAAAACTGTTTTTT	CASRKGQGHEKLFF
14	.	.	TRBV12-3/TRBV12-4	TRBJ2-6	TGTGCCACCAGGGTTTCCTCTGGGGCCAACGTCCTGACTTTC	CATRVSSGANVLTF
15	TRBD1	.	TRBV5-1	TRBJ1-6	TGCGCCAGCAGCTTGGATGGGACAGGGGCCTCACCCCTCCACTTT	CASSLDGTGASPLHF
13	.	once	TRBV7-9	TRBJ2-5	TGTGCCAGCGGGCTAACGTACCAAGAGACCCAGTACTTC	CASGLTYQETQYF
13	TRBD1	.	TRBV7-8	TRBJ1-2	TGTGCCAGCAGCTCTCGGACAGGGGACGGCTACACCTTC	CASSSRTGDGYTF
15	.	.	TRBV29-1	TRBJ1-4	TGCAGCGTTGACCCTAGCGGGAGCGCCAATGAAAAACTGTTTTTT	CSVDPSGSANEKLFF
15	.	few	TRBV19	TRBJ1-6	TGTGCCAGTAGTATAGACAGGGCGATTGGATCACCCCTCCACTTT	CASSIDRAIGSPLHF
15	TRBD1	.	TRBV7-2	TRBJ2-7	TGTGCCAGCAGCAGCTCGGGACAGGGATCCTACGAGCAGTACTTC	CASSSSGQGSYEQYF
13	.	few	TRBV9	TRBJ1-6	TGTGCCAGCAGTTTAGGGCAGGGTTTACCCCTCCACTTT	CASSLGQGLPLHF
12	.	.	TRBV4-1	TRBJ1-1	TGCGCCAGCAGCCAACCGGGAGCGGAAGCTTTCTTT	CASSQPGAEAFF
16	.	.	TRBV15	TRBJ1-4	TGTGCCACCAGCAGAGATCAAGGGGGAACTAATGAAAAACTGTTTTTT	CATSRDQGGTNEKLFF
13	.	few	TRBV20-1	TRBJ2-7	TGCAGTGCTCCATCGGGGGTCACCTACGAGCAGTACTTC	CSAPSGVTYEQYF
14	TRBD2	.	TRBV2	TRBJ2-5	TGTGCCAGCAGTCTCTTTGGGGGGGGAGAGACCCAGTACTTC	CASSLFGGGETQYF
13	.	.	TRBV19	TRBJ1-2	TGTGCCAGTAGTCGGGGAAGGGGCTATGGCTACACCTTC	CASSRGRGYGYTF
15	.	.	TRBV2	TRBJ1-5	TGTGCCAGCAGTGCCTCGGGACACCGAGGGGAGACCCAGCATTTT	CASSASGHRGETQHF
14	.	.	TRBV12-3/TRBV12-4	TRBJ2-2	TGTGCCAGCAGTTTATCTGGGAACACCGGGGAGCTGTTTTTT	CASSLSGNTGELFF
15	TRBD1	.	TRBV20-1	TRBJ1-2	TGCAGTGCTAGAGATCACAGGACAGGGTCCGTAGGCTACACCTTC	CSARDHRTGSVGYTF
16	.	many	TRBV10-3	TRBJ1-1	TGTGCCATCAGTGAGAGTTATGGCAGGGTGAACACTGAAGCTTTCTTT	CAISESYGRVNTEAFF
14	.	.	TRBV12-3/TRBV12-4	TRBJ2-5	TGTGCCAGCAGTTTAGTACAGGACCAAGAGACCCAGTACTTC	CASSLVQDQETQYF
14	.	.	TRBV12-3/TRBV12-4	TRBJ1-2	TGTGCCAGCACCCACGCGGTCCTCTACTATGGCTACACCTTC	CASTHAVLYYGYTF
15	.	.	TRBV10-3	TRBJ1-2	TGTGCCACAGGGAGACCCGTCGAGACCGACTATGGCTACACCTTC	CATGRPVETDYGYTF
19	.	.	TRBV7-9	TRBJ1-5	TGTGCCAGCAGCTTAGTAGGGATCAAGGAACCGCATCCAGATCAGCCCCAGCATTTT	CASSLVGIKEPHPDQPQHF
12	TRBD1	.	TRBV29-1	TRBJ1-2	TGCAGCGCCGGACAGGGGGCGGGTGGCTACACCTTC	CSAGQGAGGYTF
14	.	many	TRBV25-1	TRBJ2-2	TGTGCCAGCAGTGAAATTGGGAGCACCGGGGAGCTGTTTTTT	CASSEIGSTGELFF
19	.	.	TRBV7-2	TRBJ1-5	TGTGCCAGCACCAACTCCTTAGAGATCCCAGGGTTCAGAAATCAGCCCCAGCATTTT	CASTNSLEIPGFRNQPQHF
14	TRBD2	few	TRBV9	TRBJ2-2	TGTGCCAGCAGCGCCGGACTAGCCCCCGGGGAGCTGTTTTTT	CASSAGLAPGELFF
12	.	many	TRBV2	TRBJ1-1	TGTGCCAGCGATGACAGCTACACTGAAGCTTTCTTT	CASDDSYTEAFF
16	.	.	TRBV7-9	TRBJ2-5	TGTGCCAGCAGCTTAGAAGGGACGCACGAGGGGGAGACCCAGTACTTC	CASSLEGTHEGETQYF
13	.	few	TRBV5-1	TRBJ1-2	TGCGCCAGCAGCTTGGAAGGGGCCGAGGGCTACACCTTC	CASSLEGAEGYTF
14	.	.	TRBV5-4	TRBJ1-1	TGTGCCAGCAGCCTGGCCTTAGGGAACACTGAAGCTTTCTTT	CASSLALGNTEAFF
15	.	.	TRBV7-9	TRBJ2-2	TGTGCCAGCAGCCAAGATTTGGCGATCCCCGGGGAGCTGTTTTTT	CASSQDLAIPGELFF
15	.	.	TRBV7-2	TRBJ2-7	TGTGCCAGCAGCACCCTAGAGCGTCTCTTCGCCGAGCAGTACTTC	CASSTLERLFAEQYF
14	TRBD1	.	TRBV20-1	TRBJ1-4	TGCAGTGCTGCCAGACAGGGGAGGGATGAAAAACTGTTTTTT	CSAARQGRDEKLFF
12	TRBD1	.	TRBV24-1	TRBJ1-5	TGTGCCACCAGTGATACGGGACAGCCTCAGCATTTT	CATSDTGQPQHF
14	.	.	TRBV7-2	TRBJ2-7	TGTGCCAGCAGCACCTTAGCAGGGCGCTACGAGCAGTACTTC	CASSTLAGRYEQYF
16	.	few	TRBV11-2	TRBJ2-7	TGTGCCAGCAGCCCTAGATTCCTCGGACGGTCCTACGAGCAGTACTTC	CASSPRFLGRSYEQYF
13	.	many	TRBV2	TRBJ1-1	TGTGCCAGCACGGGGTTAGGGGACACTGAAGCTTTCTTT	CASTGLGDTEAFF
10	.	few	TRBV27	TRBJ2-5	TGTGCCAGCAGACAGGGAACCCAGTACTTC	CASRQGTQYF